The 18 T cell receptor beta chains given below trace back to one sample, sequenced in a study of CD8 T cells in ankylosing spondylitis. TCRdb reanalysed the 5' RACE reads using MiXCR and keeps one entry per CDR3 protein. This table has about 200,000 distinct CDR3 sequences, roughly 24% appearing once. The specimen was blood, either unsorted or a sorted T cell fraction (not recorded which). The origin of the receptors is a male donor with ankylosing spondylitis or in good health (not recorded which).

This clonotype was seen many times. The chain combines TRBV10-3 with TRBJ2-7, with 10 positions matching TRBD2. Per the germline V gene, CDR1 is ENHRY and CDR2 is SYGVKD. After removal of 10 bases from V and 4 bases from J, the junction contained 4 bases not matched to a gene. CDR3 length equals 12 residues. The CDR3 protein is CATGLAEYEQYF. The CDR3 DNA reads TGTGCCACCGGACTAGCGGAATACGAGCAGTACTTC.

This clonotype was observed a handful of times. V is TRBV20-1 and J is TRBJ1-5, with 10 nucleotides matching TRBD1. The V and J ends lost 0 bases and 7 bases, in that order; junction bases with no gene match: 9. CDR1 is DFQATT, CDR2 SNEGSKA, per germline (reference sequence). The CDR3 is 16 residues long. CDR3 bases: TGCAGTGCTAGAGATTCCGGACAGGGGGGAGAACAGCCCCAGCATTTT. Protein sequence: CSARDSGQGGEQPQHF.

As for this clonotype: The junction departs from germline at one end; a sequencing error may be responsible. The gene calls are TRBV7-7 and TRBJ2-2; the D gene could be TRBD1 or TRBD2 (5 bases each). The CDR3 runs 14 residues. Per the germline V gene, CDR1 is SSHAT and CDR2 is FNYEAQ (reference sequence). DNA of the CDR3: TGTGCTAGCAGACGGGACGTTAACACCGGGGAGCTGTTTTTT. Its protein product is CASRRDVNTGELFF.

The chain couples TRBV12-3 or TRBV12-4 to TRBJ2-7; TRBD2 is a possible D gene (6 bases). CDR3 length: 14 residues. Between the trimmed V and J ends, which lost 6 bases and 5 bases, there was a span of 17 bases. DNA of the CDR3: TGTGCCAGCAGCCCAAGGGCGGGGATGCACGAGCAGTACTTC. It specifies CASSPRAGMHEQYF.

The chain combines TRBV7-3 with TRBJ2-1; D unresolved. Germline V lookup: CDR1 SGHTA, CDR2 FQGTGA. CDR3 length equals 19 residues. The germline V and J ends were trimmed by 4 bases and 6 bases, with 28 bases remaining between them. The CDR3 spells CASSSAGRVISESGNEQFF. DNA of the CDR3: TGTGCCAGCAGCTCCGCCGGACGGGTCATCAGTGAGAGTGGCAATGAGCAGTTCTTC.

V is TRBV5-6 and J is TRBJ2-7, with TRBD1 matching 7 bases. Germline values: CDR1 SGHDT, CDR2 YYEEEE. The CDR3 is 17 residues long. The junction had 19 bases not matched to a gene; V was cut back by 4 bases and J by 6 bases. The CDR3 protein is CASSETVGRGSLREQYF. DNA of the CDR3: TGTGCCAGCAGCGAAACGGTGGGCAGGGGGTCATTGCGCGAGCAGTACTTC.

The CDR3 sequence is CSAPLGRALDTQYF. As DNA, the CDR3 is TGCAGTGCACCGCTAGGAAGGGCCTTAGATACGCAGTATTTT. The chain recombines TRBV20-1 with TRBJ2-3; no clear D gene. Trimming stripped 6 bases from V and 5 bases from J, with 18 bases between. This CDR3 spans 14 amino acids. CDR1 is DFQATT and CDR2 is SNEGSKA in the germline V gene (reference sequence).

This clonotype was detected ten times or more. V gene TRBV4-3 combines with J gene TRBJ1-5; no firm D call. The CDR3 has 18 residues. Trimming pared 2 bases from V and 1 base from J, leaving 18 bases between. Germline values: CDR1 LGHNA, CDR2 YSLEER. The CDR3, as DNA: TGCGCCAGCAGCCAAATCCCCCCCCCGGATAAGAGCAATCAGCCCCAGCATTTT. The encoded protein is CASSQIPPPDKSNQPQHF.

By sample share, this clonotype is medium-sized. The gene calls are TRBV29-1 and TRBJ2-3; D is unclear. CDR3 length: 12 residues. The germline V gene has CDR1 SQVTM and CDR2 ANQGSEA. With 7 bases removed from V and 6 bases from J, the gap between germline ends came to 14 bases. The CDR3 DNA reads TGCAGCGCGCCGCAAGGGAAGGATACGCAGTATTTT. It yields the protein CSAPQGKDTQYF.

This clonotype was seen a few times. The chain recombines TRBV20-1 with TRBJ2-7; TRBD1 aligns across 10 bases. The germline V gene has CDR1 DFQATT and CDR2 SNEGSKA (reference sequence). V trimming: 4 bases; J trimming: 1 base; junction bases outside the gene matches: 10. The CDR3 consists of 16 residues. CDR3 sequence reads: CSANPTGGTSSYEQYF. Here the CDR3 DNA reads TGCAGTGCTAACCCGACAGGGGGCACATCGTCCTACGAGCAGTACTTC.

The rearrangement uses TRBV5-4 and TRBJ2-6; D call uncertain. CDR3 length: 14 amino acids. The V gene lost 0 bases and the J gene lost 1 base, with 2 bases spanning the gap. Germline CDR1 reads SGHNT; CDR2 reads YYREEE (reference sequence). The CDR3 nucleotides read TGTGCCAGCAGCTTGGAGTCTGGGGCCAACGTCCTGACTTTC. This codes for CASSLESGANVLTF. Variable domain in full (rest from reference TRBV5-4 and TRBJ2-6): ETGVTQSPTHLIKTRGQQVTLRCSSQSGHNTVSWYQQALGQGPQFIFQYYREEENGRGNFPPRFSGLQFPNYSSELNVNALELDDSALYLCASSLESGANVLTFGAGSRLTVL.

V is TRBV7-2 and J is TRBJ1-1, with 8 bases identical to TRBD1. CDR1 and CDR2 from the germline V gene are SGHTA and FQGNSA. The CDR3 runs to 14 residues. After removal of 1 base from V and 4 bases from J, the junction contained 2 bases not matched to a gene. Here the CDR3 DNA reads TGTGCCAGCAGCTTAGTCACAGGGGGCACTGAAGCTTTCTTT. Amino acids: CASSLVTGGTEAFF.

This clonotype showed up many times. This chain links TRBV12-3 or TRBV12-4 with TRBJ2-1; 10 bases fit TRBD1. J gave up 6 bases and V 3 bases, and 2 bases lay outside the gene matches. This CDR3 spans 14 amino acids. CDR3 loop: CASSLGTGVNEQFF. The CDR3 region has the DNA TGTGCCAGCAGTTTGGGGACAGGGGTCAATGAGCAGTTCTTC.

The V and J genes are TRBV5-1 and TRBJ2-1; D not resolved. CDR3 length: 14 amino acids. With 2 bases removed from V and 0 bases from J, the gap between germline ends came to 6 bases. CDR1 and CDR2 (germline): SGHRS, YFSETQ. The CDR3 is CASSFDLSYNEQFF. CDR3 DNA sequence: TGCGCCAGCAGCTTTGACCTCTCCTACAATGAGCAGTTCTTC.

The V and J genes are TRBV10-3 and TRBJ2-2, with a weak D call TRBD1 (5 bases). The CDR3 has 14 amino acids. V gave up 4 bases and J gave up 4 bases, with 10 bases separating them. Per germline, CDR1 ENHRY and CDR2 SYGVKD. As DNA, the CDR3 is TGTGCCATCAGTGCCGACAGTATCACCGGGGAGCTGTTTTTT. Translating it yields CAISADSITGELFF.

The rearrangement links TRBV7-9 to TRBJ2-2; the D gene could be TRBD1 or TRBD2 (5 bases each). The V end lost 5 bases, the J end lost 3 bases, and 16 bases lay between the germline ends. Germline CDR1 and CDR2: SEHNR and FQNEAQ (reference sequence). The CDR3 has 16 residues. The CDR3 region is CASSRVKGTYTGELFF. In DNA, the CDR3 is TGTGCCAGCAGCCGGGTCAAGGGGACCTACACCGGGGAGCTGTTTTTT.

The genes are TRBV7-2 and TRBJ2-2; 7 positions match TRBD2. CDR1 is SGHTA and CDR2 is FQGNSA in the germline V gene. The CDR3 length is 16 residues. The V segment lost 4 bases and the J segment 6 bases; nucleotides outside the gene matches: 11. The CDR3 here is CASSYTGTTISGELFF. The CDR3, as DNA: TGTGCCAGCAGCTACACCGGGACTACCATATCCGGGGAGCTGTTTTTT.

This clonotype was detected only a few times. V gene TRBV20-1 combines with J gene TRBJ2-1; 14 bases match TRBD2. J was trimmed by 10 bases and V by 5 bases; bases with no gene match: 7. There are 14 residues in the CDR3. Germline CDR1 and CDR2: DFQATT and SNEGSKA (reference sequence). This chain's CDR3 is CSAPGLAGGREQFF. The CDR3 nucleotides are TGCAGTGCTCCCGGACTAGCGGGAGGCCGCGAGCAGTTCTTC.